A single sample is the source of the 8 T cell receptor beta chains below, sequenced in a study of memory CD4+ T cells and cytomegalovirus serostatus. Clones were sequenced by immunoSEQ multiplex PCR, and TCRdb holds only the in-frame ones, with some missing. There are about 61,000 clones in the sample; 82% occur only once, and over 0.7% lies in the top ten. The sort gate was single viable CD3+CD4+CD8-CD45RO+ cells for memory CD4+ T cells. Sequenced material: memory CD4+ T cells from blood. These receptors were obtained from an adult in good health and CMV-seronegative.

The chain employs TRBV5-1 and TRBJ2-5, with TRBD2 as a possible D gene (6 bases). Germline V CDR1 and CDR2: SGHRS, YFSETQ. V was shortened by 4 bases and J by 7 bases, with 17 bases between the two germline ends. The CDR3 runs to 14 residues. DNA for the CDR3: TGCGCCAGCAGCCCCGAGGTTAGGAGGGGGACCCAGTACTTC. This translates into CASSPEVRRGTQYF. Full variable domain (outside the CDR3, taken from reference TRBV5-1 and TRBJ2-5): KAGVTQTPRYLIKTRGQQVTLSCSPISGHRSVSWYQQTPGQGLQFLFEYFSETQRNKGNFPGRFSGRQFSNSRSEMNVSTLELGDSALYLCASSPEVRRGTQYFGPGTRLLVL.

Here the CDR3 DNA reads TGCGCCAGCAGGCGGCAGGGAGGAGGAAAACTGTTTTTT. As protein: CASRRQGGGKLFF. This rearrangement joins TRBV10-2 to TRBJ1-4; tentative D call: TRBD1 (5 bases). The CDR3 has 13 residues. Trimming stripped 6 bases from V and 10 bases from J, with 15 bases between. Germline CDR1 reads WSHSY; CDR2 reads SAAADI.

This chain uses TRBV19 with TRBJ1-3; D perhaps matches TRBD1 (6 bases). CDR1 is LNHDA, CDR2 SQIVND, per germline (reference sequence). Trimming shortened V by 5 bases and J by 0 bases, and 14 bases separated the two germline ends. This CDR3 has 16 amino acids. The CDR3 DNA sequence: TGTGCCAGTAGTCTGAGGGGGGCTAACTCTGGAAACACCATATATTTT. Its translation: CASSLRGANSGNTIYF.

The table lists this clone with a few counts. The chain employs TRBV6-1 and TRBJ2-3, with TRBD2 matching over 10 bases. The germline V gene encodes CDR1 MNHNS and CDR2 SASEGT. The CDR3 has 14 amino acids. The CDR3 is CASLTSGGTDTQYF. In nucleotides, the CDR3 is TGTGCTAGCCTCACTAGCGGGGGCACAGATACGCAGTATTTT.

About this clone itself: Distinct nucleotide sequences in the sample also encode this CDR3. This chain uses TRBV5-4 with TRBJ1-1; maybe TRBD1 (6 bases). CDR3 length equals 14 residues. Trimming removed 1 base from V and 3 bases from J, with 10 bases in between. Germline V gives CDR1 SGHNT, CDR2 YYREEE (reference sequence). The CDR3 nucleotides read TGTGCCAGCAGCTTGTGGGGGGCGGACACTGAAGCTTTCTTT. Translating gives CASSLWGADTEAFF.

This clone was seen more than once but under ten times. This chain connects TRBV10-3 to TRBJ1-1, with D possibly matching TRBD1 (6 bases). This CDR3 is built from 13 residues. CDR1 is ENHRY and CDR2 is SYGVKD in the germline V gene. V gave up 11 bases and J gave up 0 bases, with 13 bases separating them. DNA for the CDR3: TGTGCCGCGGAACAGGGACTGAACACTGAAGCTTTCTTT. It yields the protein CAAEQGLNTEAFF.

The J gene is TRBJ1-4, the V gene TRBV6-1, with TRBD1 matching over 12 bases. Unmatched junction bases numbered 4, after V lost 1 base and J lost 7 bases. This CDR3 comprises 16 residues. CDR1 and CDR2 from the germline V gene are MNHNS and SASEGT. Here the CDR3 DNA reads TGTGCCAGCAGTGAAGGGGACAGGGGGCAGGGTGAAAAACTGTTTTTT. It translates to CASSEGDRGQGEKLFF.

The chain links TRBV28 to TRBJ2-3; the match to TRBD2 covers 8 bases. The germline V gene encodes CDR1 MDHEN and CDR2 SYDVKM. The CDR3 spans 16 residues. Losses at the gene ends were 6 bases for V and 1 base for J; bases not matched to a gene: 9. The CDR3 nucleotides read TGTGCCAGCAGCCCCGGGGGGGGGAGCGGCACAGATACGCAGTATTTT. Protein product: CASSPGGGSGTDTQYF.